These 21 T cell receptor beta chains came from one sample sequenced in a study (dated by TCRdb to about 2015). The receptor library was made with 5' RACE. Sequencer: Illumina MiSeq. The public reads were run again by TCRdb, first through fastp at Q25 and then through MiXCR, and only productive beta chains were kept. Rows matching on CDR3 protein sequence are summarized as one entry with the most common DNA and genes. Here the sample has some 31,000 distinct CDR3 sequences; roughly 24% occur a single time. The ten largest clonotypes hold approximately 3.7% of the sample. Input material: naive CD4+ T cells sorted from a lymph node. This specimen's cell subset or site label, per the study, means: naive CD4+ T cells, CD4+CD45RA+CD25-. The receptors were gathered from a female donor with breast cancer.

This clonotype appeared many times. V is TRBV6-2 or TRBV6-3 and J is TRBJ1-1; D not resolved. V was clipped by 0 bases and J by 6 bases, with 11 bases between them. The CDR3 extends over 14 amino acids. Germline V gives CDR1 MNHEY, CDR2 SVGEGT. In nucleotides, the CDR3 is TGTGCCAGCAGTTACTCGAATTTCGACGCTGAAGCTTTCTTT. Translation: CASSYSNFDAEAFF.

With respect to this clonotype: A much larger clone sits a single nucleotide away, making a read error possible. The chain has TRBV7-3 and TRBJ2-5; TRBD2 matches 7 bases. Looked up from germline, CDR1 is SGHTA and CDR2 is FQGTGA. The CDR3 sequence is 13 residues long. The V segment lost 8 bases and the J segment 5 bases; nucleotides outside the gene matches: 8. CDR3 DNA sequence: TGTGCCAGCGGCCGCGCGGGAGTCGAGACCCAGTACTTC. This codes for CASGRAGVETQYF. Full variable domain (rest looked up from reference TRBV7-3 and TRBJ2-5): GAGVSQTPSNKVTEKGKYVELRCDPISGHTALYWYRQSLGQGPEFLIYFQGTGAADDSGLPNDRFFAVRPEGSVSTLKIQRTERGDSAVYLCASGRAGVETQYFGPGTRLLVL.

The rearrangement links TRBV28 to TRBJ1-6; D is perhaps TRBD1 (5 bases). V was cut by 5 bases and J by 10 bases, with 15 bases left in between. The CDR3 contains 14 residues. Germline lookup yields CDR1 MDHEN and CDR2 SYDVKM. CDR3 amino acids: CASSPQGGGSPLHF. In DNA form, the CDR3 reads TGTGCCAGCAGTCCCCAGGGAGGAGGGTCACCCCTCCACTTT.

As regards this clonotype: Germline and junction disagree at one end, which may indicate a read error. The rearrangement joins TRBV6-5 to TRBJ1-1, with D maybe TRBD1 (5 bases). This CDR3 comprises 14 residues. Looked up from germline, CDR1 is MNHEY and CDR2 is SVGAGI. The CDR3 spells CTSNSGSSTTEALF. The CDR3 DNA reads TGTACCAGCAACTCAGGGAGCAGTACCACTGAAGCTCTCTTT.

About this clonotype: Given a much more abundant clone one base away, this may be a read error. The chain is built from TRBV4-1 and TRBJ2-3; possible D gene TRBD1, 6 bases. The V end lost 1 base, the J end lost 2 bases, and 16 bases lay between the germline ends. The CDR3 has 17 amino acids. The V gene's germline CDR1 is MGHRA and CDR2 YSYEKL. DNA for the CDR3: TGCGCCAGCAGCCAAGCTTCTCAGGGGTCCGACACAGATACGCAGTATTTT. Its translation: CASSQASQGSDTDTQYF.

A few counts support this clonotype. One end of the junction varies from germline; a read error may be responsible. The chain employs TRBV20-1 and TRBJ2-1, with D tentatively TRBD1 (6 bases). Germline assignment: CDR1 DFQATT and CDR2 SNEGSKA (reference sequence). The CDR3 contains 15 residues. The CDR3 nucleotides read TGCAGTGCCAGAGGGGGACCCCGGTCCTACAATGAGCAGTTCTTC. Residues: CSARGGPRSYNEQFF.

The V gene is TRBV7-2, the J gene TRBJ2-7; D gene unclear. V lost 5 bases to trimming and J lost 5 bases, with 10 bases between them. This CDR3 spans 12 amino acids. Germline CDR1 reads SGHTA; CDR2 reads FQGNSA. CDR3 loop: CASSQFPDEQYF. CDR3 sequence (DNA): TGTGCCAGCAGCCAATTCCCAGACGAGCAGTACTTC.

The table lists this clonotype with many counts. The DNA of the CDR3 is TGCAGTGCTAGAGATACTAGCCGTCCCACCCAGTACTTC. This codes for CSARDTSRPTQYF. The gene calls are TRBV20-1 and TRBJ2-5, with D possibly matching TRBD2 (6 bases). The V end was cut by 0 bases, the J end by 8 bases, with 13 bases between. The V gene's germline CDR1 is DFQATT and CDR2 SNEGSKA (reference sequence). This CDR3 region has 13 residues.

This clonotype occurred a few times. This sequence joins TRBV19 and TRBJ2-1; D is perhaps TRBD1 or TRBD2 (5 bases each). With 3 bases removed from V and 7 bases from J, the gap between germline ends came to 13 bases. CDR3 size: 14 residues. Germline CDR1 and CDR2: LNHDA and SQIVND (reference sequence). The CDR3 DNA follows: TGTGCCAGTAGTATGGGGGACGGGTTTAATGAGCAGTTCTTC. Residues: CASSMGDGFNEQFF. Filled out from reference TRBV19 and TRBJ2-1, the complete variable domain reads DGGITQSPKYLFRKEGQNVTLSCEQNLNHDAMYWYRQDPGQGLRLIYYSQIVNDFQKGDIAEGYSVSREKKESFPLTVTSAQKNPTAFYLCASSMGDGFNEQFFGPGTRLTVL.

This clonotype has just a few counts. V usage is TRBV7-9 and J usage is TRBJ2-5; 7 bases fit TRBD1. V lost 6 bases, J lost 5 bases, and 18 bases stayed unmatched. Germline V gene data show CDR1 as SEHNR and CDR2 as FQNEAQ (reference sequence). This CDR3 is 17 amino acids long. The CDR3 region is CASSSTARDSFTETQYF. The CDR3 DNA follows: TGTGCCAGCAGTTCCACTGCCCGGGACAGTTTTACGGAGACCCAGTACTTC.

This clonotype was detected many times. The V call is TRBV4-1, the J call TRBJ1-5, with 10 bases identical to TRBD1. The CDR3 spans 18 residues. The ends lost 0 bases at V and 3 bases at J; junction bases unmatched: 8. Looked up from germline, CDR1 is MGHRA and CDR2 is YSYEKL. Written as DNA, the CDR3 is TGCGCCAGCAGCCAAGAAGGCCCGGGACAGGGGTACAATCAGCCCCAGCATTTT. It encodes CASSQEGPGQGYNQPQHF.

This clonotype was counted only a few times. The chain employs TRBV20-1 and TRBJ1-2; 7 nucleotides agree with TRBD1. Germline loops: CDR1 DFQATT, CDR2 SNEGSKA (reference sequence). Losses at the gene ends were 5 bases for V and 3 bases for J; bases not matched to a gene: 6. The CDR3 totals 13 residues. The CDR3 nucleotides read TGCAGTGCTTGGGACAGTCGGGACTATGGCTACACCTTC. Its translation is CSAWDSRDYGYTF.

The chain has TRBV29-1 and TRBJ2-7, with TRBD1 identical over 7 bases. This CDR3 contains 13 residues. Germline V gives CDR1 SQVTM, CDR2 ANQGSEA. With V trimmed by 5 bases and J by 2 bases, 6 bases remained unmatched. CDR3 amino acids: CSVLRDSTYEQYF. CDR3 nucleotide sequence: TGCAGCGTTCTCCGGGACAGCACCTACGAGCAGTACTTC.

CDR3 protein: CTSSLSVSYEQYF. The DNA for the CDR3 is TGCACCAGCAGCCTCAGTGTCTCCTACGAGCAGTACTTC. This chain connects TRBV1 to TRBJ2-7. TRBV1 is an annotated pseudogene. The CDR3 is 13 residues long.

The V and J genes are TRBV18 and TRBJ2-5, with D unresolved. The CDR3 covers 13 residues. Germline CDR1 KGHSH, CDR2 LQKENI. Trimming removed 4 bases at V and 2 bases at J, with 8 bases between. CDR3 protein: CASSQLGQETQYF. CDR3 bases: TGTGCCAGCTCACAGCTCGGACAAGAGACCCAGTACTTC. Full variable domain (remainder filled in from reference TRBV18 and TRBJ2-5): NAGVMQNPRHLVRRRGQEARLRCSPMKGHSHVYWYRQLPEEGLKFMVYLQKENIIDESGMPKERFSAEFPKEGPSILRIQQVVRGDSAAYFCASSQLGQETQYFGPGTRLLVL.

This clonotype showed up just a few times. The rearrangement joins TRBV20-1 to TRBJ2-1; D might be TRBD2 (6 bases). CDR1 is DFQATT, CDR2 SNEGSKA, per germline (reference sequence). The V end lost 5 bases, the J end lost 10 bases, and 12 bases lay between the germline ends. The CDR3 totals 11 residues. The CDR3: CSAPRAGEQFF. CDR3 in DNA: TGCAGTGCTCCCCGCGCGGGGGAGCAGTTCTTC.

Comments on this clonotype: A much bigger clone sits one base away, suggesting this may be a read error. The V call is TRBV5-4, the J call TRBJ2-1; 8 bases match TRBD2. Germline-derived CDR1 and CDR2 are SGHNT and YYREEE (reference sequence). The CDR3 runs 14 residues. CDR3 amino acids: CTSRRGGSYNEQFF. As DNA, the CDR3 is TGTACCAGCAGACGGGGGGGCTCCTACAATGAGCAGTTCTTC.

This clonotype was detected many times. This chain uses TRBV4-1 with TRBJ1-1; D not resolved. V lost 2 bases and J 5 bases, leaving 6 bases between the germline ends. CDR1 and CDR2 (germline): MGHRA, YSYEKL. The CDR3 length is 12 residues. The CDR3 DNA is TGCGCCAGCAGCCAACCGGGGACTGAAGCTTTCTTT. Translated, it gives CASSQPGTEAFF.

This clonotype showed up many times. The chain is built from TRBV24-1 and TRBJ2-5, with a possible D match to TRBD2 (6 bases). Trimming took 3 bases from V and 5 from J, leaving 12 bases between them. There are 14 residues in the CDR3. From germline, CDR1 is KGHDR and CDR2 SFDVKD. As DNA, the CDR3 is TGTGCCACCAGTGATATTAGCGGTAGGGAGACCCAGTACTTC. It yields the protein CATSDISGRETQYF.

This clonotype was detected a few times. The V call is TRBV12-3 or TRBV12-4, the J call TRBJ2-2, with unresolved D. V gave up 3 bases and J gave up 7 bases, with 12 bases separating them. CDR3 length equals 14 residues. This CDR3 reads CASSFAPDSGELFF. The CDR3 coding sequence is TGTGCCAGCAGTTTTGCACCTGATAGCGGGGAGCTGTTTTTT.

V and J are TRBV4-1 and TRBJ1-4; D is undetermined. Between the trimmed V and J ends, which lost 0 bases and 7 bases, there was a span of 9 bases. Germline V gene data show CDR1 as MGHRA and CDR2 as YSYEKL. The CDR3 contains 14 residues. This chain's CDR3 is CASSQDLEVEKLFF. CDR3 DNA sequence: TGCGCCAGCAGCCAAGATCTTGAAGTTGAAAAACTGTTTTTT.